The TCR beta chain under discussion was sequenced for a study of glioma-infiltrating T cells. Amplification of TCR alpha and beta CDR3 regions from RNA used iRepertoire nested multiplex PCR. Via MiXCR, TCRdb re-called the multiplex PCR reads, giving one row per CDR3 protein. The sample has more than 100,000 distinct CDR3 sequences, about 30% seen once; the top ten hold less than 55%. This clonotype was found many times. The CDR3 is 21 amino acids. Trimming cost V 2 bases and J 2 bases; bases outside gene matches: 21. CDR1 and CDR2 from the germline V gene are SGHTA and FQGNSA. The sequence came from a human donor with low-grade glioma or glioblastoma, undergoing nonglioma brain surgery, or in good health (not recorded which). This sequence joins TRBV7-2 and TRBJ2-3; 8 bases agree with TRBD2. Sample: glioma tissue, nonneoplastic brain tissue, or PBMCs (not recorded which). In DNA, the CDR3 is TGTGCCAGCAGCTTAAGGATCTTAGGGTTCGGGACGGGGGGGCTCACAGATACGCAGTATTTT. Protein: CASSLRILGFGTGGLTDTQYF.